This T cell receptor beta chain derives from a study of blood T cell repertoires in COVID-19. Unmatched junction bases numbered 5, after V lost 6 bases and J lost 3 bases. The CDR3 is 15 amino acids. The V gene's germline CDR1 is ENHRY and CDR2 SYGVKD. The method was immunoSEQ multiplex PCR; TCRdb's version includes in-frame clones alone and lacks a portion of them. The sample includes more than 300,000 clones, 88% seen only once; the top ten take about 1.2%. The chain uses TRBV10-3 and TRBJ2-3, with TRBD2 identical over 11 bases. Sequencing was done on a sample of PBMCs or T cells enriched from blood (not recorded which). This receptor was identified in a woman aged 18 to 35 who had recovered from COVID-19. The DNA for the CDR3 is TGTGCCATCAGATCGGGACTAGCGGATACAGATACGCAGTATTTT. It codes for CAIRSGLADTDTQYF.